One and the same sample provided the 16 T cell receptor beta chains below, sequenced in a study of T cell repertoires in cytomegalovirus infection. For these receptors, no antigen is known. Using its own MiXCR run on the reads, TCRdb lists one record per CDR3 protein. The sample holds fewer than 950,000 distinct CDR3 sequences, 32% seen once. The sample consisted of cultured CD8+ T cells from PBMCs, taken from culture after CMV antigen stimulation. All receptors come from a human donor in good health (CMV status not recorded). Some clones in this sample may be carry-over from other donors' samples.

The sample holds a few counts of this clonotype. The V and J genes are TRBV7-2 and TRBJ2-4; D is undetermined. Germline V gene lookup returns CDR1 SGHTA and CDR2 FQGNSA. The CDR3 contains 16 residues. V lost 6 bases, J lost 2 bases, and 17 bases lay in between. DNA for the CDR3: TGTGCCAGCAGTCTCCTCGGACGCTCGACCAAAAACATTCAGTACTTC. It is translated as CASSLLGRSTKNIQYF.

At least ten counts were recorded for this clonotype. The V and J genes are TRBV7-6 and TRBJ2-1; TRBD2 aligns across 11 bases. Germline V gene sequence: CDR1 SGHVS, CDR2 FNYEAQ. This CDR3 has 17 amino acids. V shed 4 bases and J 9 bases; nucleotides not matched to a gene: 14. The CDR3 coding sequence is TGTGCCAGCAGCTCCCCTTTACTAGCGGGGGAGAGCGGTGAGCAGTTCTTC. Protein: CASSSPLLAGESGEQFF.

The sample holds many counts of this clonotype. CDR3 sequence reads: CASSPPGGSTGYTF. In DNA, the CDR3 is TGTGCCAGCAGTCCCCCAGGGGGATCCACTGGCTACACCTTC. The V gene is TRBV7-9, the J gene TRBJ1-2; TRBD1 matches at 7 bases. Germline V gene data show CDR1 as SEHNR and CDR2 as FQNEAQ (reference sequence). With 6 bases clipped from V and 7 bases from J, the junction kept 11 bases outside the gene matches. CDR3 length: 14 residues.

This clonotype was found a few times. The chain combines TRBV15 with TRBJ1-2, with D possibly TRBD1 on 5 matching bases. The CDR3 spans 14 residues. CDR1 LNHNV and CDR2 YYDKDF come from the germline V gene (reference sequence). The V end was cut by 0 bases, the J end by 8 bases, with 13 bases between. CDR3 sequence reads: CATSRDLGDQGYTF. The CDR3 nucleotides are TGTGCCACCAGCAGAGATCTGGGGGACCAAGGCTACACCTTC.

This clonotype was picked up many times. The V and J genes are TRBV12-5 and TRBJ1-2, with a tentative D call TRBD1 (6 bases). The germline CDR1 and CDR2 sequences are LGHNT and FRNRAP. This CDR3 is built from 22 residues. The ends were cut back, 3 bases at V and 0 bases at J, with 32 bases in the middle. The chain's CDR3 is CASGFSKGEEGSRDVPNYGYTF. The CDR3 coding sequence is TGTGCTAGTGGTTTTTCGAAGGGGGAAGAGGGGTCTAGGGACGTGCCTAACTATGGCTACACCTTC.

This clonotype has a handful of counts. J is TRBJ2-5 and V is TRBV6-2 or TRBV6-3; 7 nucleotides line up with TRBD1. CDR1 is MNHEY, CDR2 SVGEGT, per germline. The CDR3 length is 18 residues. The junction had 15 bases not matched to a gene; V was cut back by 4 bases and J by 1 base. This CDR3 is CASSLDRLSPGSQETQYF. DNA for the CDR3: TGTGCCAGCAGTTTGGACAGGCTTTCCCCAGGATCCCAAGAGACCCAGTACTTC.

This clonotype appeared a few times. The CDR3 sequence is CASSFYRTRDQPQHF. The DNA for the CDR3 is TGTGCCAGCAGTTTTTACAGAACCCGGGATCAGCCCCAGCATTTT. This chain links TRBV27 with TRBJ1-5; no clear D gene. There are 15 residues in the CDR3. Germline V gene lookup returns CDR1 MNHEY and CDR2 SMNVEV (reference sequence). Trimming removed 3 bases at V and 5 bases at J, with 14 bases between.

This clonotype was seen a few times. The rearrangement joins TRBV6-1 to TRBJ2-3, with 9 positions matching TRBD1. CDR1 and CDR2 from the germline V gene are MNHNS and SASEGT. Losses at the gene ends were 4 bases for V and 2 bases for J; bases not matched to a gene: 7. There are 16 residues in the CDR3. The CDR3 loop is CASSAGDRAPTDTQYF. In DNA, the CDR3 is TGTGCCAGCAGTGCCGGGGACAGGGCCCCCACAGATACGCAGTATTTT.

As for this clonotype: One junction end does not reproduce the germline sequence, and a read error may be involved. The rearrangement links TRBV7-7 to TRBJ2-1; 10 bases are a match to TRBD2. This CDR3 has 17 residues. Germline V gene data show CDR1 as SSHAT and CDR2 as FNYEAQ (reference sequence). In DNA, the CDR3 is TGTGCTAGCACCGAGGGGGCCTCTAGCGGGGGTATCTATGAGCAGTTCTTC. Residues: CASTEGASSGGIYEQFF. Supplemented by reference TRBV7-7 and TRBJ2-1, the full variable domain reads GAGVSQSPRYKVTKRGQDVTLRCDPISSHATLYWYQQALGQGPEFLTYFNYEAQPDKSGLPSDRFSAERPEGSISTLTIQRTEQRDSAMYRCASTEGASSGGIYEQFFGPGTRLTVL.

The J gene is TRBJ2-5, the V gene TRBV6-6; D is possibly TRBD2 (5 bases). Germline V lookup: CDR1 MNHNY, CDR2 SVGAGI (reference sequence). V was pared by 8 bases and J by 2 bases, with 18 bases between. The CDR3 is 15 residues long. As DNA, the CDR3 is TGTGCCAGCCGTTTAAGACCCCGAGGGCAAGAGACCCAGTACTTC. Its translation is CASRLRPRGQETQYF.

This clonotype was seen at least ten times. The chain employs TRBV7-2 and TRBJ1-1; D gene uncertain. Per the germline V gene, CDR1 is SGHTA and CDR2 is FQGNSA. There are 13 residues in the CDR3. Trimming took off 0 bases at V and 4 bases at J, with 6 bases between the two ends. CDR3 in amino acids: CASSLAWATEAFF. The CDR3 region has the DNA TGTGCCAGCAGCTTAGCCTGGGCCACTGAAGCTTTCTTT.

The rearrangement links TRBV7-9 to TRBJ1-5; D is perhaps TRBD1 (5 bases). The CDR3 runs to 13 residues. Trimming removed 5 bases from V and 6 bases from J, with 11 bases in between. Germline-derived CDR1 and CDR2 are SEHNR and FQNEAQ (reference sequence). In DNA form, the CDR3 reads TGTGCCAGCAGCCCAGGGACGGTTCAGCCCCAGCATTTT. Translated: CASSPGTVQPQHF.

There are a few counts of this clonotype. The rearrangement uses TRBV2 and TRBJ2-3; 9 bases align to TRBD2. Germline V gene lookup returns CDR1 SNHLY and CDR2 FYNNEI. Trimming cost V 3 bases and J 4 bases; bases outside gene matches: 5. The CDR3 runs 15 residues. The CDR3 bases are TGTGCCAGCAGTGAGTCTAGCGGGGTGCCAGATACGCAGTATTTT. It codes for CASSESSGVPDTQYF.

This clonotype was recorded a few times. This rearrangement joins TRBV7-2 to TRBJ2-1; D is perhaps TRBD2 (7 bases). The V gene lost 5 bases and the J gene lost 7 bases, with 21 bases spanning the gap. This CDR3 spans 16 amino acids. The germline CDR1 and CDR2 sequences are SGHTA and FQGNSA. CDR3 in amino acids: CASSLELGGRGNEQFF. DNA for the CDR3: TGTGCCAGCAGCCTCGAGCTAGGGGGGCGGGGGAATGAGCAGTTCTTC.

The V gene is TRBV28, the J gene TRBJ2-3; D remains unclear. V gave up 8 bases and J gave up 0 bases, with 18 bases separating them. Germline assignment: CDR1 MDHEN and CDR2 SYDVKM. The CDR3 extends over 16 amino acids. For the CDR3, the DNA is TGTGCCAGCCTCAACAGAATCCTGACTAGCACAGATACGCAGTATTTT. It is translated as CASLNRILTSTDTQYF.

This clonotype was detected only a few times. The chain employs TRBV4-1 and TRBJ2-6; D ambiguous. Germline V gene sequence: CDR1 MGHRA, CDR2 YSYEKL. The CDR3 extends over 16 amino acids. V lost 1 base and J 4 bases, leaving 11 bases between the germline ends. The CDR3 DNA sequence: TGCGCCAGCAGCCAAGTGGTATCAGCCGGGGCCAACGTCCTGACTTTC. This encodes CASSQVVSAGANVLTF.